Listed here are 30 T cell receptor beta chains from one sample, sequenced in a study of beta chain features in type 1 diabetes. Study-wide results and limits: Type 1 diabetes patients showed a moderate but significant shortening of TCRB CDR3s in all four CD4+ subsets.

Their specific antigens are unknown. Since all of the isolated RNA was reverse transcribed, expressed TCRB transcripts were what got sequenced. Profiled with immunoSEQ multiplex PCR; TCRdb holds only in-frame clones, not every one. The repertoire includes approximately 360,000 clones, 10% to 15% of them detected once, and around 0.0099% sits in the top ten. Source material: naive CD4+ T cells from blood. The source is a woman between 18 and 30 years old with type 1 diabetes.

This clone was observed a handful of times. The chain has TRBV7-9 and TRBJ2-5; maybe TRBD2 (5 bases). Germline CDR1 SEHNR, CDR2 FQNEAQ (reference sequence). The length of the CDR3 is 14 residues. Trimming pared 2 bases from V and 5 bases from J, leaving 12 bases between. CDR3 loop: CASSLSISAETQYF. CDR3 nucleotide sequence: TGTGCCAGCAGCTTAAGCATTAGCGCGGAGACCCAGTACTTC.

This clone was detected a few times. The chain employs TRBV7-6 and TRBJ2-1, with D perhaps TRBD2 (5 bases). Per germline, CDR1 SGHVS and CDR2 FNYEAQ. This CDR3 is built from 13 residues. V was shortened by 6 bases and J by 6 bases, with 12 bases between the two germline ends. CDR3 residues: CASSISVVNEQFF. CDR3 DNA sequence: TGTGCCAGCAGTATTAGCGTGGTCAATGAGCAGTTCTTC. Using reference TRBV7-6 and TRBJ2-1 for the parts outside the CDR3, the full variable domain is GAGVSQSPRYKVTKRGQDVALRCDPISGHVSLYWYRQALGQGPEFLTYFNYEAQQDKSGLPNDRFSAERPEGSISTLTIQRTEQRDSAMYRCASSISVVNEQFFGPGTRLTVL.

There are a few counts of this clone. This chain links TRBV29-1 with TRBJ2-3; D is possibly TRBD1 (6 bases). V was trimmed by 7 bases and J by 6 bases, leaving 26 bases between them. Germline CDR1 reads SQVTM; CDR2 reads ANQGSEA. This CDR3 has 16 residues. The CDR3 here is CSARGGLGGVSDTQYF. The CDR3 DNA is TGCAGCGCCCGAGGCGGGTTAGGGGGAGTTAGCGATACGCAGTATTTT.

This clone was seen only a few times. The J gene is TRBJ2-2, the V gene TRBV5-4, with D tentatively TRBD2 (5 bases). This CDR3 has 15 amino acids. V gave up 3 bases and J gave up 7 bases, with 16 bases separating them. Per the germline V gene, CDR1 is SGHNT and CDR2 is YYREEE (reference sequence). The CDR3, as DNA: TGTGCCAGCAGCTCCAGCGGACCTAAGGGCGGGGAGCTGTTTTTT. This encodes CASSSSGPKGGELFF.

The chain combines TRBV5-4 with TRBJ2-6; TRBD1 matches 10 bases. With 4 bases clipped from V and 1 base from J, the junction kept 5 bases outside the gene matches. Germline loops: CDR1 SGHNT, CDR2 YYREEE (reference sequence). This CDR3 has 17 amino acids. The CDR3 sequence: CASSDRDRGSGANVLTF. CDR3 nucleotide sequence: TGTGCCAGCAGCGACCGGGACAGGGGATCTGGGGCCAACGTCCTGACTTTC.

This clone was counted between two and nine times. J is TRBJ2-7 and V is TRBV5-1, with TRBD1 matching 8 bases. CDR1 is SGHRS, CDR2 YFSETQ, per germline. This CDR3 has 16 residues. V trimming: 0 bases; J trimming: 4 bases; junction bases outside the gene matches: 9. CDR3 coding DNA: TGCGCCAGCAGCTTGGGGCCGACAGGGGAATGGTACGAGCAGTACTTC. This sequence encodes CASSLGPTGEWYEQYF.

The chain uses TRBV9 and TRBJ1-1, with 8 bases matching TRBD1. Germline V gene sequence: CDR1 SGDLS, CDR2 YYNGEE. This CDR3 spans 13 amino acids. Losses at the gene ends were 4 bases for V and 10 bases for J; bases not matched to a gene: 9. This CDR3 reads CASSTRPGQVAFF. CDR3 sequence (DNA): TGTGCCAGCAGCACACGACCGGGACAGGTAGCTTTCTTT.

The rearrangement uses TRBV30 and TRBJ1-1; 7 bases are shared with TRBD1. The trim removed 3 bases at V and 5 bases at J, leaving 9 bases unmatched. CDR3 size: 14 residues. Germline lookup yields CDR1 GTSNPN and CDR2 SVGIG (reference sequence). The CDR3 region is CAWRETGEGTEAFF. CDR3 DNA: TGTGCCTGGAGGGAAACAGGGGAAGGAACTGAAGCTTTCTTT.

This clone was seen a handful of times. The chain has TRBV4-2 and TRBJ2-7; 9 bases fit TRBD2. The junction had 4 bases not matched to a gene; V was cut back by 0 bases and J by 7 bases. Germline V gene sequence: CDR1 LGHNA, CDR2 YNFKEQ. The CDR3 length is 14 residues. The CDR3 DNA reads TGTGCCAGCAGCCAAGAGAGGCGGGAGGGGGAGCAGTACTTC. This encodes CASSQERREGEQYF.

This clone has a handful of counts. The V call is TRBV5-4, the J call TRBJ2-1; D may be TRBD2 (6 bases). Germline V lookup: CDR1 SGHNT, CDR2 YYREEE (reference sequence). V was trimmed by 10 bases and J by 2 bases, leaving 16 bases between them. This CDR3 region has 14 residues. CDR3 bases: TGTGCCTACGTTGTGGGGACTGCCTACAATGAGCAGTTCTTC. Encoded protein: CAYVVGTAYNEQFF.

This clone was counted only a few times. This chain joins TRBV23-1 and TRBJ2-7, with D unresolved. Being an ORF, TRBV23-1 has a function that is uncertain. This CDR3 is built from 11 residues. Trimming shortened V by 10 bases and J by 1 base, and 8 bases separated the two germline ends. The CDR3 DNA is TGCGCCACCTCGCGGTCCTACGAGCAGTACTTC. Protein: CATSRSYEQYF.

This clone was detected a few times. This rearrangement joins TRBV7-8 to TRBJ2-1, with 7 positions matching TRBD2. The CDR3 contains 16 residues. V lost 2 bases and J lost 8; bases outside the gene matches: 12. The germline gives CDR1 SGHVS, CDR2 FQNEAQ. The CDR3 bases are TGTGCCAGCAGCTTAACCAGCGGGGCCCGTGGGGATGAGCAGTTCTTC. It codes for CASSLTSGARGDEQFF.

This clone was detected a few times. An end of the junction does not agree with germline; a read error may underlie this. The chain recombines TRBV7-7 with TRBJ2-1, with 7 bases identical to TRBD1. Germline CDR1 is SSHAT and CDR2 is FNYEAQ (reference sequence). The CDR3 extends over 14 amino acids. The CDR3 loop reads CASSLETGLGEQFF. CDR3 nucleotide sequence: TGTGCTAGCAGCTTAGAGACAGGGTTGGGCGAGCAGTTCTTC.

This clone appeared a few times. J is TRBJ1-1 and V is TRBV7-2; D remains unclear. CDR3 length: 15 residues. CDR1 and CDR2 from the germline V gene are SGHTA and FQGNSA. The ends were cut back, 4 bases at V and 6 bases at J, with 18 bases in the middle. CDR3 coding DNA: TGTGCCAGCAGCTCTGGGTGGGGAAGGAGGCCTGAAGCTTTCTTT. As protein: CASSSGWGRRPEAFF.

The chain has TRBV15 and TRBJ2-2; 8 nucleotides line up with TRBD1. This CDR3 is 12 amino acids long. The germline CDR1 and CDR2 sequences are LNHNV and YYDKDF (reference sequence). With V trimmed by 1 base and J by 13 bases, 2 bases remained unmatched. This CDR3 reads CATSRVRGPLFF. The CDR3 nucleotides read TGTGCCACCAGCAGAGTCAGGGGGCCGCTGTTTTTT.

V is TRBV9 and J is TRBJ2-1, with TRBD2 matching 8 bases. The germline gives CDR1 SGDLS, CDR2 YYNGEE. The CDR3 spans 15 residues. After removal of 2 bases from V and 8 bases from J, the junction contained 9 bases not matched to a gene. Here the CDR3 DNA reads TGTGCCAGCAGCGTCACCGGGAGGGCCCTTTATGAGCAGTTCTTC. It specifies CASSVTGRALYEQFF.

In this sample, this clone turned up a few times. V and J are TRBV5-1 and TRBJ2-1, with 10 bases fitting TRBD1. Germline-derived CDR1 and CDR2 are SGHRS and YFSETQ. The CDR3 length is 13 residues. J was trimmed by 7 bases and V by 4 bases; bases with no gene match: 2. Here the CDR3 reads CASSTGQGNEQFF. DNA for the CDR3: TGCGCCAGCAGCACGGGACAGGGGAATGAGCAGTTCTTC.

The rearrangement joins TRBV29-1 to TRBJ2-1; D is perhaps TRBD2 (5 bases). Trimming removed 4 bases at V and 3 bases at J, with 13 bases between. Germline-derived CDR1 and CDR2 are SQVTM and ANQGSEA. CDR3 length: 14 amino acids. The CDR3 bases are TGCAGCGTTGCCCACGTAGCGAACTACAATGAGCAGTTCTTC. Translating gives CSVAHVANYNEQFF.

This clone appeared a few times. This chain links TRBV6-5 with TRBJ2-2, with a tentative D call TRBD2 (5 bases). Germline assignment: CDR1 MNHEY and CDR2 SVGAGI. V lost 6 bases, J lost 4 bases, and 9 bases lay in between. This CDR3 contains 13 residues. CDR3 DNA: TGTGCCAGCAGAGAGGCGGGCACCGGGGAGCTGTTTTTT. This encodes CASREAGTGELFF.

This rearrangement joins TRBV28 to TRBJ2-1; D possibly corresponds to TRBD1 (6 bases). The CDR3 covers 12 residues. The germline V gene has CDR1 MDHEN and CDR2 SYDVKM. CDR3 amino acids: CGGGSPYNEQFF. Written as DNA, the CDR3 is TGTGGAGGGGGTTCCCCTTACAATGAGCAGTTCTTC. The full variable domain, rest sourced from reference TRBV28 and TRBJ2-1, is DVKVTQSSRYLVKRTGEKVFLECVQDMDHENMFWYRQDPGLGLRLIYFSYDVKMKEKGDIPEGYSVSREKKERFSLILESASTNQTSMYLCGGGSPYNEQFFGPGTRLTVL.

The J gene is TRBJ2-1, the V gene TRBV19, with D possibly TRBD2 on 5 matching bases. In germline, CDR1 is LNHDA, CDR2 SQIVND (reference sequence). CDR3 size: 16 residues. V was trimmed by 2 bases and J by 5 bases, leaving 16 bases between them. CDR3 amino acids: CASSIPQRRADNEQFF. The CDR3 bases are TGTGCCAGTAGTATACCCCAGAGGCGGGCCGACAATGAGCAGTTCTTC. The variable domain in full, completed from reference TRBV19 and TRBJ2-1, reads DGGITQSPKYLFRKEGQNVTLSCEQNLNHDAMYWYRQDPGQGLRLIYYSQIVNDFQKGDIAEGYSVSREKKESFPLTVTSAQKNPTAFYLCASSIPQRRADNEQFFGPGTRLTVL.

This clone was seen more than once but under ten times. The rearrangement uses TRBV27 and TRBJ1-2, with a tentative D call TRBD1 (5 bases). Per germline, CDR1 MNHEY and CDR2 SMNVEV (reference sequence). V dropped 6 bases and J dropped 0 bases, with 11 bases sitting between them. The CDR3 has 14 residues. CDR3 residues: CASSLRGSNYGYTF. Written as DNA, the CDR3 is TGTGCCAGCAGCCTCCGGGGGTCTAACTATGGCTACACCTTC.

The table lists this clone with a few counts. V usage is TRBV29-1 and J usage is TRBJ1-1; TRBD1 is a possible D gene (6 bases). Trimming pared 6 bases from V and 5 bases from J, leaving 16 bases between. CDR3 size: 13 residues. Germline lookup yields CDR1 SQVTM and CDR2 ANQGSEA. The CDR3 here is CSVATGTRTEAFF. Written as DNA, the CDR3 is TGCAGCGTCGCTACAGGGACGAGAACTGAAGCTTTCTTT.

The genes are TRBV4-3 and TRBJ1-5; perhaps TRBD1 as D (5 bases). In germline, CDR1 is LGHNA, CDR2 YSLEER. Trimming pared 0 bases from V and 4 bases from J, leaving 13 bases between. There are 16 residues in the CDR3. The CDR3 loop is CASSQDLQGQNQPQHF. The CDR3 bases are TGCGCCAGCAGCCAAGATCTCCAGGGCCAAAATCAGCCCCAGCATTTT.

This clone was seen a handful of times. The J gene is TRBJ2-7, the V gene TRBV4-1; D is unclear. Between the trimmed V and J ends, which lost 1 base and 11 bases, there was a span of 15 bases. This CDR3 is built from 13 residues. CDR1 and CDR2 from the germline V gene are MGHRA and YSYEKL. CDR3 loop: CASSQAPSGSEYF. CDR3 nucleotide sequence: TGCGCCAGCAGCCAAGCCCCCTCAGGCAGTGAGTACTTC.

This clone was detected only a few times. The rearrangement joins TRBV18 to TRBJ2-7; 7 positions agree with TRBD1. The germline CDR1 and CDR2 sequences are KGHSH and LQKENI. This CDR3 is 13 amino acids long. V was pared by 4 bases and J by 6 bases, with 6 bases of the junction left unmatched. The CDR3 DNA is TGTGCCAGCTCACGCGGACAGGCCGCCGAGCAGTACTTC. It is translated as CASSRGQAAEQYF.

The CDR3 here is CATLDRGMAEAFF. CDR3 DNA: TGTGCCACCCTTGACAGGGGGATGGCTGAAGCTTTCTTT. The chain combines TRBV10-3 with TRBJ1-1; 9 bases are a match to TRBD1. The CDR3 consists of 13 residues. V trimming: 10 bases; J trimming: 6 bases; junction bases outside the gene matches: 9. Germline V lookup: CDR1 ENHRY, CDR2 SYGVKD.

The rearrangement links TRBV19 to TRBJ1-1, with D maybe TRBD1 (5 bases). This CDR3 contains 14 residues. Germline CDR1 LNHDA, CDR2 SQIVND (reference sequence). The V end lost 4 bases, the J end lost 0 bases, and 9 bases lay between the germline ends. The CDR3 DNA sequence: TGTGCCAGTAGTAGGACATTTATGAACACTGAAGCTTTCTTT. Residues: CASSRTFMNTEAFF.

The rearrangement links TRBV7-2 to TRBJ2-3; D remains unclear. V shed 6 bases and J shed 0 bases, with 10 bases lying between them. Germline V gene sequence: CDR1 SGHTA, CDR2 FQGNSA. The CDR3 contains 14 residues. The CDR3 here is CASSVASSTDTQYF. For the CDR3, the DNA is TGTGCCAGCAGTGTGGCTTCTAGCACAGATACGCAGTATTTT. Using reference TRBV7-2 and TRBJ2-3 for the parts outside the CDR3, the full variable domain is GAGVSQSPSNKVTEKGKDVELRCDPISGHTALYWYRQSLGQGLEFLIYFQGNSAPDKSGLPSDRFSAERTGGSVSTLTIQRTQQEDSAVYLCASSVASSTDTQYFGPGTRLTVL.

This clone was seen a few times. J is TRBJ2-5 and V is TRBV7-2; 7 positions agree with TRBD2. The CDR3 has 18 residues. Germline V gives CDR1 SGHTA, CDR2 FQGNSA. Losses at the gene ends were 2 bases for V and 6 bases for J; bases not matched to a gene: 18. CDR3 loop: CASSLNTNLALAGKTQYF. The CDR3 region has the DNA TGTGCCAGCAGCTTAAATACCAATCTTGCCTTAGCGGGCAAGACCCAGTACTTC.